The 27 T cell receptor beta chains presented below share a single source sample, sequenced in a study of PD-1 blockade in classical Hodgkin lymphoma. Autologous stem cell transplantation was followed by relapse in every patient, and brentuximab vedotin exposure varied. The protocol was immunoSEQ multiplex PCR, while the TCRdb copy is restricted to in-frame clones and leaves out a portion. The sample lists roughly 50,000 clones, over 70% occurring once. Specimen: peripheral blood mononuclear cells (PBMCs), collected at baseline. The source is a human donor with classical Hodgkin lymphoma.

This chain uses TRBV10-3 with TRBJ2-5; 11 nucleotides line up with TRBD1. The germline gives CDR1 ENHRY, CDR2 SYGVKD. This CDR3 contains 14 residues. V shed 11 bases and J 4 bases; nucleotides not matched to a gene: 9. CDR3 in amino acids: CASWDRGSGETQYF. In DNA form, the CDR3 reads TGTGCCTCCTGGGACAGGGGGTCTGGAGAGACCCAGTACTTC.

J is TRBJ1-5 and V is TRBV2; weak D call: TRBD1 (6 bases). The CDR3 is 14 residues long. Germline values: CDR1 SNHLY, CDR2 FYNNEI. Trimming removed 6 bases at V and 5 bases at J, with 14 bases between. CDR3 region: CASSADSVDQPQHF. DNA of the CDR3: TGTGCCAGCAGCGCGGACAGCGTTGATCAGCCCCAGCATTTT.

The sample holds one count of this clone. The chain joins TRBV4-1 to TRBJ2-4, with D unresolved. From germline, CDR1 is MGHRA and CDR2 YSYEKL. Trimming removed 4 bases at V and 1 base at J, with 14 bases between. This CDR3 is 16 amino acids long. CDR3 sequence: CASSRQVEGAKNIQYF. DNA of the CDR3: TGCGCCAGCAGCCGGCAGGTCGAAGGGGCCAAAAACATTCAGTACTTC.

This clone was observed a few times. The rearrangement links TRBV28 to TRBJ1-2; a possible D gene is TRBD1 (6 bases). V lost 4 bases and J lost 6, with 6 bases in between. Germline V gene sequence: CDR1 MDHEN, CDR2 SYDVKM. The CDR3 totals 11 residues. CDR3 DNA: TGTGCCAGCAGTTACAGGGATGGCTACACCTTC. Its protein product is CASSYRDGYTF.

The chain links TRBV27 to TRBJ2-1, with D perhaps matching TRBD1 or TRBD2 (5 bases each). This CDR3 has 16 amino acids. V gave up 0 bases and J gave up 4 bases, with 13 bases separating them. Germline lookup yields CDR1 MNHEY and CDR2 SMNVEV (reference sequence). CDR3: CASSLSGGMVYNEQFF. CDR3 coding DNA: TGTGCCAGCAGTTTATCTGGGGGTATGGTTTACAATGAGCAGTTCTTC.

The gene calls are TRBV7-8 and TRBJ1-5; 7 positions match TRBD1. Germline trimming cut 5 bases from V and 1 base from J; bases unmatched to any gene: 8. CDR1 and CDR2 from the germline V gene are SGHVS and FQNEAQ. The CDR3 loop spans 16 amino acids. The CDR3 DNA sequence: TGTGCCAGCAGCGCCTACAGGGGAAGGAGCAATCAGCCCCAGCATTTT. Translation: CASSAYRGRSNQPQHF.

J is TRBJ1-5 and V is TRBV6-5, with D perhaps TRBD1 (5 bases). CDR3 size: 13 residues. V was shortened by 6 bases and J by 2 bases, with 8 bases between the two germline ends. Germline CDR1 reads MNHEY; CDR2 reads SVGAGI. CDR3 nucleotides: TGTGCCAGCAGCCGGGACCGCAATCAGCCCCAGCATTTT. It yields the protein CASSRDRNQPQHF.

This chain links TRBV2 with TRBJ2-1; no reliable D call. The CDR3 totals 13 residues. V shed 11 bases and J shed 9 bases, with 20 bases lying between them. In germline, CDR1 is SNHLY, CDR2 FYNNEI. The CDR3 protein is CALRASNDGEQFF. The CDR3 DNA sequence: TGTGCCCTTCGGGCTTCTAATGATGGTGAGCAGTTCTTC.

The CDR3 DNA is TGTGCCAGCAGCGTTTCGGTAAACTACGAGCAGTACTTC. Its protein product is CASSVSVNYEQYF. The chain combines TRBV5-5 with TRBJ2-7, with unresolved D. Germline loops: CDR1 SGHKS, CDR2 YYEKEE (reference sequence). The length of the CDR3 is 13 residues. V lost 4 bases and J lost 3, with 11 bases in between.

This chain uses TRBV30 with TRBJ1-3, with TRBD1 matching over 7 bases. The CDR3 totals 15 residues. Germline loops: CDR1 GTSNPN, CDR2 SVGIG (reference sequence). V lost 2 bases to trimming and J lost 2 bases; unmatched junction nucleotides: 6. The CDR3 here is CAWSQPTGTGNTIYF. DNA for the CDR3: TGTGCCTGGAGTCAACCGACAGGGACTGGAAACACCATATATTTT. The variable domain in full, completed from reference TRBV30 and TRBJ1-3, reads SQTIHQWPATLVQPVGSPLSLECTVEGTSNPNLYWYRQAAGRGLQLLFYSVGIGQISSEVPQNLSASRPQDRQFILSSKKLLLSDSGFYLCAWSQPTGTGNTIYFGEGSWLTVV.

This chain joins TRBV5-1 and TRBJ2-1; tentatively, D is TRBD1 (5 bases). Germline V gene data show CDR1 as SGHRS and CDR2 as YFSETQ. The CDR3 has 15 residues. Trimming took 0 bases from V and 3 from J, leaving 10 bases between them. The chain's CDR3 is CASSLAGQYYNEQFF. Written as DNA, the CDR3 is TGCGCCAGCAGCTTGGCAGGGCAGTACTACAATGAGCAGTTCTTC. The full variable domain, with the rest looked up from reference TRBV5-1 and TRBJ2-1, is KAGVTQTPRYLIKTRGQQVTLSCSPISGHRSVSWYQQTPGQGLQFLFEYFSETQRNKGNFPGRFSGRQFSNSRSEMNVSTLELGDSALYLCASSLAGQYYNEQFFGPGTRLTVL.

V and J are TRBV6-6 and TRBJ2-7, with D hard to call. Germline CDR1 is MNHNY and CDR2 is SVGAGI (reference sequence). This CDR3 has 16 amino acids. Trimming removed 1 base at V and 4 bases at J, with 17 bases between. Here the CDR3 DNA reads TGTGCCAGCAGTTACTGCGTGTCCTTCCTAGAATACGAGCAGTACGTC. It encodes CASSYCVSFLEYEQYV.

V gene TRBV25-1 combines with J gene TRBJ2-5; 9 bases line up with TRBD2. This CDR3 is 13 amino acids long. With 7 bases clipped from V and 2 bases from J, the junction kept 2 bases outside the gene matches. From germline, CDR1 is MGHDK and CDR2 SYGVNS. This CDR3 is CASTLAGQETQYF. The CDR3 region has the DNA TGTGCCAGCACACTAGCGGGTCAAGAGACCCAGTACTTC.

The chain uses TRBV18 and TRBJ2-7; 7 bases fit TRBD1. With V trimmed by 5 bases and J by 11 bases, 6 bases remained unmatched. The germline CDR1 and CDR2 sequences are KGHSH and LQKENI. CDR3 length: 11 residues. The CDR3 spells CASSSTGPEYF. DNA for the CDR3: TGTGCCAGCTCATCGACAGGGCCAGAGTACTTC.

This rearrangement joins TRBV7-8 to TRBJ1-1, with D possibly matching TRBD1 (6 bases). There are 14 residues in the CDR3. The V end was cut by 6 bases, the J end by 2 bases, with 13 bases between. Germline CDR1 SGHVS, CDR2 FQNEAQ. The CDR3 bases are TGTGCCAGCAGGGGCAGGGGTCGAAACACTGAAGCTTTCTTT. Translating gives CASRGRGRNTEAFF.

The chain joins TRBV7-6 to TRBJ1-1; D unresolved. The CDR3 runs 13 residues. With 5 bases removed from V and 2 bases from J, the gap between germline ends came to 9 bases. Germline V gene lookup returns CDR1 SGHVS and CDR2 FNYEAQ. The CDR3 DNA sequence: TGTGCCAGCAGCCCGCGTCTCAACACTGAAGCTTTCTTT. This sequence encodes CASSPRLNTEAFF.

This rearrangement joins TRBV5-4 to TRBJ1-2; D is unclear. With 0 bases removed from V and 4 bases from J, the gap between germline ends came to 4 bases. CDR1 is SGHNT, CDR2 YYREEE, per germline (reference sequence). CDR3 length: 12 residues. The CDR3 loop reads CASSLDSYGYTF. The DNA of the CDR3 is TGTGCCAGCAGCTTGGACTCCTATGGCTACACCTTC.

V gene TRBV7-2 combines with J gene TRBJ2-7, with 7 bases matching TRBD1. The CDR3 runs to 15 residues. Germline values: CDR1 SGHTA, CDR2 FQGNSA. Trimming cost V 2 bases and J 6 bases; bases outside gene matches: 10. DNA for the CDR3: TGTGCCAGCAGCTTATTAGGGACAGTACTTGGCGAGCAGTACTTC. Translating gives CASSLLGTVLGEQYF.

The count of this clone is one. The J gene is TRBJ1-1, the V gene TRBV11-2; TRBD1 matches at 7 bases. The CDR3 has 14 residues. From germline, CDR1 is SGHAT and CDR2 FQNNGV. V trimming: 7 bases; J trimming: 3 bases; junction bases outside the gene matches: 8. CDR3 coding DNA: TGTGCCAGCACCATGACAGGGAGTCACACTGAAGCTTTCTTT. Protein product: CASTMTGSHTEAFF.

This clone was counted at least ten times. The chain links TRBV6-1 to TRBJ2-3, with D uncertain. The germline V gene encodes CDR1 MNHNS and CDR2 SASEGT. The CDR3 is 15 amino acids. Deletions cut 2 bases from V and 6 bases from J, with 15 bases between. The CDR3 loop reads CASSETSWGSDTQYF. CDR3 sequence (DNA): TGTGCCAGCAGTGAAACGTCCTGGGGTAGTGATACGCAGTATTTT.

The V call is TRBV29-1, the J call TRBJ2-4; the D is unclear. Germline V gene lookup returns CDR1 SQVTM and CDR2 ANQGSEA. The CDR3 extends over 12 amino acids. With 4 bases removed from V and 6 bases from J, the gap between germline ends came to 10 bases. The DNA of the CDR3 is TGCAGCGTTGGACACGGGTCAAACATTCAGTACTTC. Its protein is CSVGHGSNIQYF. The full variable domain, in which reference TRBV29-1 and TRBJ2-4 provide the parts outside the CDR3, is SAVISQKPSRDICQRGTSLTIQCQVDSQVTMMFWYRQQPGQSLTLIATANQGSEATYESGFVIDKFPISRPNLTFSTLTVSNMSPEDSSIYLCSVGHGSNIQYFGAGTRLSVL.

This sequence joins TRBV27 and TRBJ2-1, with 7 bases identical to TRBD1. J lost 11 bases, V lost 2 bases, and 9 bases had no gene match. Germline lookup yields CDR1 MNHEY and CDR2 SMNVEV (reference sequence). The CDR3 extends over 14 amino acids. In nucleotides, the CDR3 is TGTGCCAGCAGTTTAAAGGTAATGGGACAGAAGCAGTTCTTC. This sequence encodes CASSLKVMGQKQFF.

The chain links TRBV11-3 to TRBJ2-3; D not resolved. The CDR3 contains 15 residues. Per germline, CDR1 SGHNT and CDR2 YENEEA. The V end was cut by 2 bases, the J end by 3 bases, with 12 bases between. The CDR3 protein is CASSLRLPKTDTQYF. In nucleotides, the CDR3 is TGTGCCAGCAGCTTAAGATTACCGAAAACAGATACGCAGTATTTT.

The V gene is TRBV4-1, the J gene TRBJ2-7; 8 nucleotides line up with TRBD1. Germline CDR1 is MGHRA and CDR2 is YSYEKL. The CDR3 extends over 15 amino acids. The ends lost 1 base at V and 3 bases at J; junction bases unmatched: 5. CDR3 DNA: TGCGCCAGCAGCCAAGGGACAGGGCAGGTCTACGAGCAGTACTTC. It encodes CASSQGTGQVYEQYF.

The chain employs TRBV29-1 and TRBJ1-2; D is possibly TRBD1 (6 bases). Germline CDR1 SQVTM, CDR2 ANQGSEA. This CDR3 is built from 13 residues. Trimming pared 7 bases from V and 2 bases from J, leaving 14 bases between. CDR3 sequence (DNA): TGCAGCGGGGGGCCGGGGGACAACTATGGCTACACCTTC. Translating it yields CSGGPGDNYGYTF.

This sequence joins TRBV19 and TRBJ2-3, with 8 positions matching TRBD2. CDR1 and CDR2 from the germline V gene are LNHDA and SQIVND (reference sequence). There are 14 residues in the CDR3. V lost 5 bases, J lost 4 bases, and 5 bases stayed unmatched. The CDR3 DNA follows: TGTGCCAGTAGTGGCGGAGCGGGAGCAGATACGCAGTATTTT. Amino acids: CASSGGAGADTQYF. Combining the CDR3 with reference TRBV19 and TRBJ2-3 gives the whole variable domain DGGITQSPKYLFRKEGQNVTLSCEQNLNHDAMYWYRQDPGQGLRLIYYSQIVNDFQKGDIAEGYSVSREKKESFPLTVTSAQKNPTAFYLCASSGGAGADTQYFGPGTRLTVL.

This rearrangement joins TRBV4-3 to TRBJ1-1, with no clear D. Germline lookup yields CDR1 LGHNA and CDR2 YSLEER. Trimming cost V 2 bases and J 0 bases, with 4 bases left between them. The CDR3 sequence is 13 residues long. CDR3 in amino acids: CASSQRLNTEAFF. CDR3 DNA: TGCGCCAGCAGCCAACGACTGAACACTGAAGCTTTCTTT.